These T cell receptor beta chains were read from a single sample in a study of T cell responses to AZD1222 COVID-19 vaccine. The table came from immunoSEQ multiplex PCR; TCRdb's copy has only in-frame clones and leaves some out. The sample has 100,000 to 150,000 clones, around 86% seen once. The source material was peripheral blood, sampled on day 0 of AZD1222 vaccination. These receptors came from an adult in good health. CDR3s include the opening cysteine and the closing phenylalanine or tryptophan. The D gene is left open where the match is weak. Not all rows give a size; the values are once, few, many and, for expanded clones, a class.

abundance	v_gene	d_gene	j_gene	CDR3aa	CDR3nt
once	TRBV6-5	-	TRBJ1-5	CASSREGNSAQPQHF	TGTGCCAGCAGTCGGGAGGGAAACTCGGCGCAGCCCCAGCATTTT
-	TRBV10-1	-	TRBJ2-7	CASSESTAYEQYF	TGCGCCAGCAGTGAGTCGACCGCTTACGAGCAGTACTTC
few	TRBV11-2	TRBD1	TRBJ2-1	CASSLGLGGYEQFF	TGTGCCAGCAGCTTAGGATTAGGGGGCTATGAGCAGTTCTTC
-	TRBV21-1	-	TRBJ1-1	CARCNSTPSTEAFF	TGTGCCAGATGTAATTCCACGCCGTCCACTGAAGCTTTCTTT
-	TRBV6-5	-	TRBJ1-2	CASRSSLAVNYGYTF	TGTGCCAGCAGAAGTAGTCTGGCCGTTAACTATGGCTACACCTTC
few	TRBV2	TRBD1	TRBJ1-5	CASSQDRANQPQHF	TGTGCCAGCTCTCAGGACAGGGCTAATCAGCCCCAGCATTTT
-	TRBV3-1/TRBV3-2	TRBD2	TRBJ2-1	CASSYGLAGSYNEQFF	TGTGCCAGCAGTTATGGACTAGCGGGGTCCTACAATGAGCAGTTCTTC
-	TRBV5-4	-	TRBJ1-5	CASSKNPGLDQPQHF	TGTGCCAGCAGCAAGAACCCGGGACTAGATCAGCCCCAGCATTTT
-	TRBV6-5	-	TRBJ1-4	CASSPGPGNEKLFF	TGTGCCAGCTCTCCTGGGCCCGGTAATGAAAAACTGTTTTTT
-	TRBV7-9	-	TRBJ1-1	CASSKETEAFF	TGTGCCAGCAGTAAGGAGACTGAAGCTTTCTTT
-	TRBV2	-	TRBJ1-2	CASSEAHSQGGYTF	TGTGCCAGCAGTGAAGCGCACAGCCAGGGTGGCTACACCTTC
-	TRBV6-5	-	TRBJ1-5	CASSSGASNQPQHF	TGTGCCAGCAGTTCCGGGGCGAGCAATCAGCCCCAGCATTTT
-	TRBV27	-	TRBJ1-6	CASSFRWSSYNSPLHF	TGTGCCAGCAGTTTCAGATGGAGCTCCTATAATTCACCCCTCCACTTT
-	TRBV18	-	TRBJ1-3	CASTINPLYSGNTIYF	TGTGCCAGCACAATAAACCCACTCTACTCTGGAAACACCATATATTTT
-	TRBV4-1	TRBD2	TRBJ2-2	CASSQLAGTGELFF	TGCGCCAGCAGCCAACTAGCGGGCACCGGGGAGCTGTTTTTT
-	TRBV28	-	TRBJ1-2	CASRSEGRGYTF	TGTGCCAGCAGGAGCGAGGGGCGTGGCTACACCTTC
-	TRBV10-3	-	TRBJ2-5	CAISPGVGEETQYF	TGTGCCATCAGCCCAGGGGTGGGAGAAGAGACCCAGTACTTC
-	TRBV7-9	-	TRBJ2-2	CATPYDPEGIGELFF	TGTGCCACTCCCTATGACCCCGAGGGGATCGGGGAGCTGTTTTTT
-	TRBV30	TRBD1	TRBJ1-2	CAFRQQGIAYGYTF	TGTGCCTTCAGGCAACAGGGGATCGCCTATGGCTACACCTTC
-	TRBV5-1	-	TRBJ1-1	CASSLAGQIMNTEAFF	TGCGCCAGCAGCTTGGCAGGACAGATTATGAACACTGAAGCTTTCTTT
-	TRBV6-5	-	TRBJ2-2	CASNSPAAGGGELFF	TGTGCCAGCAACTCCCCGGCCGCTGGGGGCGGGGAGCTGTTTTTT
-	TRBV4-1	TRBD2	TRBJ2-7	CASSQVRGEEQYF	TGCGCCAGCAGCCAAGTTCGGGGGGAAGAGCAGTACTTC
-	TRBV12-3/TRBV12-4	-	TRBJ1-2	CASSFGEYGYTF	TGTGCCAGCAGTTTCGGGGAATATGGCTACACCTTC
few	TRBV5-1	-	TRBJ2-7	CASNQGGFPYHEQYF	TGCGCCAGCAACCAGGGTGGCTTTCCCTATCACGAGCAGTACTTC
-	TRBV5-1	-	TRBJ2-7	CASSLNYEQYF	TGCGCCAGCAGCTTAAACTACGAGCAGTACTTC
-	TRBV5-5	-	TRBJ1-4	CASSPTARTNEKLFF	TGTGCCAGCAGCCCTACAGCGAGGACTAATGAAAAACTGTTTTTT
-	TRBV6-5	TRBD1	TRBJ1-2	CASRAPGTGYGYTF	TGTGCCAGCAGAGCTCCCGGGACAGGGTATGGCTACACCTTC
-	TRBV7-2	-	TRBJ2-2	CASSFGGSTGELFF	TGTGCCAGCAGTTTTGGGGGGTCTACCGGGGAGCTGTTTTTT
-	TRBV19	-	TRBJ2-3	CASSPRPTSYTDTQYF	TGTGCCAGTAGTCCTCGACCGACATCCTACACAGATACGCAGTATTTT
-	TRBV6-1	-	TRBJ2-2	CASSDQSGELFF	TGTGCCAGCAGTGACCAAAGCGGGGAGCTGTTTTTT
-	TRBV10-3	TRBD1	TRBJ1-6	CAISSDRGDSPLHF	TGTGCCATCAGCTCAGACAGGGGGGATTCACCCCTCCACTTT
-	TRBV11-2	-	TRBJ1-1	CASSLGPGYDTEAFF	TGTGCCAGCAGCTTAGGTCCAGGGTACGACACTGAAGCTTTCTTT
-	TRBV7-8	-	TRBJ1-1	CASSLQVMNTEAFF	TGTGCCAGCAGCCTACAGGTGATGAACACTGAAGCTTTCTTT
-	TRBV9	-	TRBJ1-4	CASSVDTSPNEKLFF	TGTGCCAGCAGCGTAGACACGTCGCCTAATGAAAAACTGTTTTTT
-	TRBV9	TRBD1	TRBJ1-3	CASSGRRGQGLRENTIYF	TGTGCCAGCAGCGGGCGGCGTGGACAGGGGTTGAGAGAAAACACCATATATTTT
few	TRBV27	-	TRBJ2-1	CASSLVPGSSYNEQFF	TGTGCCAGCAGTTTAGTTCCTGGCAGCTCCTACAATGAGCAGTTCTTC
-	TRBV29-1	-	TRBJ2-1	CSVGGPVYNEQFF	TGCAGCGTCGGGGGGCCCGTCTACAATGAGCAGTTCTTC
few	TRBV7-3	TRBD2	TRBJ2-1	CASSPSGGKSYNEQFF	TGTGCCAGCAGCCCCAGCGGGGGAAAATCCTACAATGAGCAGTTCTTC
-	TRBV6-6	-	TRBJ1-6	CASSHLTSLSYNSPLHF	TGTGCCAGCAGTCACCTCACGTCGCTCTCCTATAATTCACCCCTCCACTTT
-	TRBV4-3	-	TRBJ2-7	CASSQGGDATYEQYF	TGCGCCAGCAGCCAAGGGGGGGACGCCACCTACGAGCAGTACTTC
once	TRBV19	-	TRBJ1-2	CASTDHNYGYTF	TGTGCCAGTACGGACCATAACTATGGCTACACCTTC
-	TRBV4-1	-	TRBJ1-6	CASSHPRGSNSPLHF	TGCGCCAGCAGCCACCCCAGGGGCTCTAATTCACCCCTCCACTTT
-	TRBV11-2	-	TRBJ2-1	CASSSSTASGEQFF	TGTGCCAGCAGCTCCTCCACCGCGAGTGGTGAGCAGTTCTTC